These 5 T cell receptor beta chains came from one sample sequenced in a study of Graves' ophthalmopathy and Graves' hyperthyroidism. TCR beta CDR3 amplification used RNA transcripts. RT-PCR in the first round used HTBI primers; a second-round multiplex PCR followed. In TCRdb, the multiplex PCR reads were re-called with MiXCR into one record per CDR3 protein. The table lists roughly 600,000 distinct CDR3 sequences, 35% to 40% of them singletons. The sample comprised peripheral blood or thyroid tissue (not recorded which). These receptors were obtained from an adult man with Graves' hyperthyroidism.

This chain joins TRBV5-1 and TRBJ1-6, with 8 bases aligning to TRBD1. The CDR3 totals 16 residues. The V gene's germline CDR1 is SGHRS and CDR2 YFSETQ. J was trimmed by 7 bases and V by 2 bases; bases with no gene match: 8. CDR3 in amino acids: CASSLVTGEANSPLHF. The DNA for the CDR3 is TGCGCCAGCAGCTTAGTGACAGGGGAGGCGAATTCACCCCTCCACTTT.

This chain uses TRBV29-1 with TRBJ2-7, with 8 positions matching TRBD1. Germline loops: CDR1 SQVTM, CDR2 ANQGSEA. The CDR3 extends over 12 amino acids. This CDR3 is CSARDRSSEQYF. The CDR3 DNA is TGCAGTGCCCGGGACAGGTCGTCCGAGCAGTACTTC.

J is TRBJ2-5 and V is TRBV7-9; the match to TRBD2 covers 7 bases. The CDR3 contains 14 residues. The J segment lost 0 bases and the V segment lost 6 bases, leaving 4 bases of the junction unmatched. CDR1 SEHNR and CDR2 FQNEAQ come from the germline V gene (reference sequence). CDR3 amino acids: CASSGGEYQETQYF. In nucleotides, the CDR3 is TGTGCCAGCAGTGGGGGGGAGTACCAAGAGACCCAGTACTTC.

To note about this clonotype: Just one base apart from a much larger clone, this may be a read error. The chain carries TRBV20-1 and TRBJ2-7; D is ambiguous. This CDR3 is built from 12 residues. Germline loops: CDR1 DFQATT, CDR2 SNEGSKA (reference sequence). The V end was cut by 3 bases, the J end by 4 bases, with 10 bases between. The CDR3: CSASYEYYEQYF. The CDR3 DNA reads as TGCAGTGCTAGCTACGAATATTACGAGCAGTACTTC.

Details on this clonotype: A much larger clonotype is one base distant, so this may be a read error. The chain couples TRBV5-1 to TRBJ2-2; 7 nucleotides agree with TRBD2. Germline assignment: CDR1 SGHRS and CDR2 YFSETQ. This CDR3 is built from 16 residues. CDR3: CANSLGAGVGTGELFF. The CDR3 DNA follows: TGCGCCAACAGCTTGGGCGCGGGGGTTGGCACCGGGGAGCTGTTTTTT.